This TCR beta chain originates from a study of T cells in Graves' hyperthyroidism and ophthalmopathy. After removal of 6 bases from V and 4 bases from J, the junction contained 8 bases not matched to a gene. This CDR3 spans 15 amino acids. Fresh peripheral blood, 7.5 to 10 ml of it, supplied the PBMCs. This clonotype showed up many times. What was amplified from RNA transcripts were TCR beta CDR3 regions. A set of HTBI primers served as the primers for a first-round RT-PCR of the TCR CDR3. TCRdb fed the multiplex PCR reads into MiXCR, producing one record per CDR3 protein. Of fewer than 450,000 distinct CDR3 sequences in the sample, about a fifth are singletons; the top ten hold 40%.

This TCR came from a young man with Graves' ophthalmopathy. V is TRBV12-3 or TRBV12-4 and J is TRBJ1-1, with 10 positions matching TRBD1. The specimen was blood. The CDR3 DNA reads as TGTGCCAGCAGCTGGGGACAGGGGTTCGGCACTGAAGCTTTCTTT. Its protein product is CASSWGQGFGTEAFF.